The clone carrying this T cell receptor (beta chain) was counted at least ten times. The antigen is not known. Russia was home to the donors, healthy Caucasian individuals aged about 6 to 90. These data are taken from a study of blood T cells in healthy people across ages. Study outcomes and limitations: Getting older went along with TCR beta diversity per million T cells dropping roughly linearly.

Primed by a sample-barcoded 5' primer and a J-beta primer mix, a second PCR proceeded for roughly 6 to 12 cycles. TCRdb re-derived calls from the 5' RACE reads in MiXCR, one entry per CDR3 protein. Here the sample spans about 1.5 million distinct CDR3 sequences, about 45% being singletons. The sequence was collected from a woman under 30 in good health. Material for sequencing was blood.

The CDR3 DNA is TGTGCCACCAGTGATTATGGGGAAGAGCAGTACTTC. Protein product: CATSDYGEEQYF. The chain recombines TRBV24-1 with TRBJ2-7; D unclear. The CDR3 spans 12 residues. Germline V lookup: CDR1 KGHDR, CDR2 SFDVKD. Trimming stripped 2 bases from V and 7 bases from J, with 8 bases between.